The clone carrying this T cell receptor beta chain was found many times. This entry is derived from a study of metastatic and nonmetastatic thyroid tumors. Thyroid surgery was performed in patients who had received no treatment beforehand. This CDR3 has 13 amino acids. CDR1 is SQVTM and CDR2 is ANQGSEA in the germline V gene. V lost 5 bases to trimming and J lost 1 base, with 11 bases between them. TCRdb reanalyzed the PCR reads via MiXCR. The data show more than 70,000 clones, approximately 9% seen once. The chain links TRBV29-1 to TRBJ1-2; no reliable D call. Sequenced material: blood. This clonotype was obtained from a female donor with papillary thyroid cancer or a benign thyroid nodule (not recorded which). Some clones in this sample may be carry-over from other donors' samples. CDR3 sequence: CSVKKTGNYGYTF. The CDR3 DNA reads TGCAGCGTTAAGAAGACGGGTAACTATGGCTACACCTTC.